Listed here are 20 T cell receptor beta chains from one sample, sequenced in a study of blood T cell repertoires in COVID-19. The protocol was immunoSEQ multiplex PCR, while the TCRdb copy is restricted to in-frame clones and leaves out a portion. The data show 35,000 to 40,000 clones, about 90% seen once. Sequenced sample: peripheral blood. These receptors were obtained from a man aged 60 to 75 with COVID-19, enrolled during active disease.

The V and J genes are TRBV7-9 and TRBJ1-2, with D perhaps TRBD1 (5 bases). Deletions cut 1 base from V and 4 bases from J, with 10 bases between. Germline V lookup: CDR1 SEHNR, CDR2 FQNEAQ (reference sequence). This CDR3 is 14 amino acids long. The CDR3 DNA is TGTGCCAGCAGCTTAGAAGCGGGGCCCTATGGCTACACCTTC. It codes for CASSLEAGPYGYTF.

The chain employs TRBV18 and TRBJ1-4; D remains unclear. Per the germline V gene, CDR1 is KGHSH and CDR2 is LQKENI. V was clipped by 4 bases and J by 0 bases, with 12 bases between them. This CDR3 has 16 residues. CDR3 sequence reads: CASSQTLQPTNEKLFF. The CDR3 DNA follows: TGTGCCAGCTCACAAACACTACAACCAACTAATGAAAAACTGTTTTTT.

The rearrangement uses TRBV2 and TRBJ1-1, with D unresolved. In germline, CDR1 is SNHLY, CDR2 FYNNEI. The V and J ends lost 6 bases and 2 bases respectively, with 10 bases between them. CDR3 length: 13 residues. The CDR3 DNA reads TGTGCCAGCAGCCAGGAGGGTAACACTGAAGCTTTCTTT. Translated, it gives CASSQEGNTEAFF.

The rearrangement uses TRBV10-3 and TRBJ1-3, with no clear D. CDR3 length equals 15 residues. V shed 2 bases and J shed 0 bases, with 8 bases lying between them. Germline CDR1 reads ENHRY; CDR2 reads SYGVKD. The CDR3 nucleotides read TGTGCCATCAGTGAGACTGACTCCTCTGGAAACACCATATATTTT. Amino acids: CAISETDSSGNTIYF.

Notes on this clone: The likely explanation is a read error, given a far larger clone one base away. V and J are TRBV11-3 and TRBJ1-1, with 9 bases lining up with TRBD1. The V and J ends lost 5 bases and 1 base, in that order; junction bases with no gene match: 2. CDR1 is SGHNT, CDR2 YENEEA, per germline. The CDR3 runs 14 residues. The CDR3 coding sequence is TGTGCCAGCAGCACGGGACAGGGGAACACTGAAGCTTTCTTT. Translation gives CASSTGQGNTEAFF.

The genes are TRBV9 and TRBJ1-1; D may be TRBD1 (5 bases). The CDR3 contains 15 residues. Germline values: CDR1 SGDLS, CDR2 YYNGEE. The V end lost 0 bases, the J end lost 11 bases, and 20 bases lay between the germline ends. The CDR3 loop is CASSVDGREGSNAFF. For the CDR3, the DNA is TGTGCCAGCAGCGTAGACGGCAGGGAGGGTTCGAACGCTTTCTTT. Filled out from reference TRBV9 and TRBJ1-1, the complete variable domain reads DSGVTQTPKHLITATGQRVTLRCSPRSGDLSVYWYQQSLDQGLQFLIQYYNGEERAKGNILERFSAQQFPDLHSELNLSSLELGDSALYFCASSVDGREGSNAFFGQGTRLTVV.

This chain connects TRBV24-1 to TRBJ1-5; TRBD1 matches at 7 bases. The CDR3 is made up of 15 amino acids. V gave up 5 bases and J gave up 5 bases; unmatched junction bases: 8. Germline V gene sequence: CDR1 KGHDR, CDR2 SFDVKD. CDR3 protein: CATSGTNRGDQPQHF. Here the CDR3 DNA reads TGTGCCACCAGTGGCACCAACAGGGGAGATCAGCCCCAGCATTTT.

The chain couples TRBV19 to TRBJ2-4; weak D call: TRBD1 (5 bases). Per germline, CDR1 LNHDA and CDR2 SQIVND (reference sequence). The V end was cut by 3 bases, the J end by 8 bases, with 20 bases between. CDR3 size: 16 residues. CDR3 sequence (DNA): TGTGCCAGTAGTATGAAGGGGCAGGGTCGGCGAGACATTCAGTACTTC. It codes for CASSMKGQGRRDIQYF.

V and J are TRBV3-1 (or the pseudogene TRBV3-2) and TRBJ1-5; D gene uncertain. V was clipped by 1 base and J by 0 bases, with 7 bases between them. The CDR3 consists of 15 residues. The V gene's germline CDR1 is LGHDT and CDR2 YNNKEL (reference sequence). The CDR3 DNA follows: TGTGCCAGCAGCCAAGGGGCAGTTAGCAATCAGCCCCAGCATTTT. Its protein is CASSQGAVSNQPQHF.

This clone was picked up one time. The J gene is TRBJ2-1, the V gene TRBV2; 8 positions match TRBD1. Germline CDR1 and CDR2: SNHLY and FYNNEI. J lost 4 bases, V lost 10 bases, and 12 bases had no gene match. The CDR3 length is 15 residues. In DNA, the CDR3 is TGTGCCACCAACTCAGGGGGCAAGGGTTACAATGAGCAGTTCTTC. Residues: CATNSGGKGYNEQFF.

The J gene is TRBJ1-2, the V gene TRBV5-8; D uncertain. CDR1 is SGHTS, CDR2 YDEGEE, per germline. The CDR3 totals 15 residues. Trimming took 4 bases from V and 0 from J, leaving 13 bases between them. Here the CDR3 DNA reads TGTGCCAGCAGCCCCCGAGGAGAGACTAACTATGGCTACACCTTC. Amino acid sequence: CASSPRGETNYGYTF.

The CDR3 here is CASGHKDSTDTQYF. The CDR3 DNA is TGTGCCAGCGGACACAAGGATAGCACAGATACGCAGTATTTT. The chain uses TRBV24-1 and TRBJ2-3, with TRBD1 as a possible D gene (5 bases). Germline CDR1 reads KGHDR; CDR2 reads SFDVKD. V lost 11 bases and J 0 bases, leaving 14 bases between the germline ends. The CDR3 totals 14 residues.

This sequence joins TRBV19 and TRBJ1-4, with D unclear. The CDR3 runs to 14 residues. Between the trimmed V and J ends, which lost 5 bases and 8 bases, there was a span of 15 bases. In germline, CDR1 is LNHDA, CDR2 SQIVND (reference sequence). The CDR3 here is CASSSRTVGEKLFF. As DNA, the CDR3 is TGTGCCAGTAGTTCCCGTACAGTAGGCGAAAAACTGTTTTTT. The whole variable domain, remainder taken from reference TRBV19 and TRBJ1-4, is DGGITQSPKYLFRKEGQNVTLSCEQNLNHDAMYWYRQDPGQGLRLIYYSQIVNDFQKGDIAEGYSVSREKKESFPLTVTSAQKNPTAFYLCASSSRTVGEKLFFGSGTQLSVL.

This clone came up once. The chain is built from TRBV30 and TRBJ2-5, with D uncertain. V lost 3 bases, J lost 7 bases, and 12 bases lay in between. The length of the CDR3 is 12 residues. Germline V gene lookup returns CDR1 GTSNPN and CDR2 SVGIG (reference sequence). The CDR3 here is CAWSPPGGTQYF. CDR3 DNA: TGTGCCTGGAGCCCCCCCGGTGGGACCCAGTACTTC.

This chain joins TRBV7-3 and TRBJ2-1, with D possibly being TRBD1 (6 bases). Trimming shortened V by 8 bases and J by 0 bases, and 11 bases separated the two germline ends. Germline-derived CDR1 and CDR2 are SGHTA and FQGTGA. The CDR3 contains 14 residues. CDR3 region: CASGRGSSYNEQFF. The CDR3 nucleotides are TGTGCCAGCGGTAGGGGGAGCTCCTACAATGAGCAGTTCTTC.

V gene TRBV4-1 combines with J gene TRBJ1-3, with 10 bases identical to TRBD1. Germline V gene data show CDR1 as MGHRA and CDR2 as YSYEKL. CDR3 length: 15 amino acids. With V trimmed by 3 bases and J by 8 bases, 7 bases remained unmatched. CDR3 sequence reads: CASSQEGTGADTIYF. The DNA for the CDR3 is TGCGCCAGCAGCCAGGAGGGGACAGGGGCCGACACCATATATTTT.

V usage is TRBV19 and J usage is TRBJ2-3; D is possibly TRBD1 (5 bases). The CDR3 covers 16 residues. Germline assignment: CDR1 LNHDA and CDR2 SQIVND (reference sequence). V lost 9 bases to trimming and J lost 1 base, with 20 bases between them. This CDR3 is CASTQTSVRGTDTQYF. CDR3 DNA sequence: TGTGCCAGCACCCAAACCTCGGTCAGGGGCACAGATACGCAGTATTTT.

V usage is TRBV6-2 or TRBV6-3 and J usage is TRBJ2-1, with TRBD2 identical over 13 bases. V was pared by 6 bases and J by 8 bases, with 7 bases of the junction left unmatched. Germline V lookup: CDR1 MNHEY, CDR2 SVGEGT. The CDR3 contains 15 residues. In nucleotides, the CDR3 is TGTGCCAGCAGCCGAGGACTAGCGGGAGTCGATGAGCAGTTCTTC. It specifies CASSRGLAGVDEQFF.

The rearrangement links TRBV3-1 (or the pseudogene TRBV3-2) to TRBJ2-2; D gene ambiguous. Per the germline V gene, CDR1 is LGHDT and CDR2 is YNNKEL (reference sequence). There are 13 residues in the CDR3. The V end was cut by 5 bases, the J end by 8 bases, with 12 bases between. The CDR3: CASSSRDPGELFF. DNA of the CDR3: TGTGCCAGCAGCTCTAGAGATCCTGGGGAGCTGTTTTTT.

This clone occurred once. V gene TRBV15 combines with J gene TRBJ2-5, with 8 bases that match TRBD2. Germline V gene lookup returns CDR1 LNHNV and CDR2 YYDKDF (reference sequence). This CDR3 comprises 16 residues. V lost 4 bases and J lost 9; bases outside the gene matches: 16. In nucleotides, the CDR3 is TGTGCCACCAGCATTGAGACTAGCGCCCCGCCTTTGGCCCAGTACTTC. Protein product: CATSIETSAPPLAQYF.